This note documents a single T cell receptor beta chain sequence. The germline CDR1 and CDR2 sequences are SNHLY and FYNNEI. The CDR3 runs 15 residues. With 2 bases removed from V and 2 bases from J, the gap between germline ends came to 11 bases. Sequenced by immunoSEQ multiplex PCR; TCRdb stores in-frame clones only, minus some. Of roughly 2,300,000 clones detected, just under 95% appear once; the ten largest clones hold roughly 0.34%. This sample was taken from a study of shared clonotypes between healthy human individuals. This receptor was identified in a man younger than 35 in good health. Some clones in this sample may be carry-over from other donors' samples. Sequenced: naive CD4+ T cells from PBMCs. Subset meaning: CD45RA+ positively selected. The V call is TRBV2, the J call TRBJ2-3, with D possibly TRBD1 on 6 matching bases. In DNA, the CDR3 is TGTGCCAGCAGTGAATTAACGGGACACACAGATACGCAGTATTTT. Residues: CASSELTGHTDTQYF.